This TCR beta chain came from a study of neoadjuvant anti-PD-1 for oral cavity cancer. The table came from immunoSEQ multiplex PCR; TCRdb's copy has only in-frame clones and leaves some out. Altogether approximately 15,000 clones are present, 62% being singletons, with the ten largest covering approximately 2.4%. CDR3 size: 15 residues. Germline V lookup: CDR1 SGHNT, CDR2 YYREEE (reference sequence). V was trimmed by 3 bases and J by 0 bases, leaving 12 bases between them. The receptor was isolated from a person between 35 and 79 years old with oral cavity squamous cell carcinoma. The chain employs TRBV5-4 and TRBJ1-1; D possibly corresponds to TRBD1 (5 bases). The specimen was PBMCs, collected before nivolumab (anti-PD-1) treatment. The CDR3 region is CASSSWGGMNTEAFF. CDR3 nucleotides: TGTGCCAGCAGCTCGTGGGGGGGAATGAACACTGAAGCTTTCTTT.